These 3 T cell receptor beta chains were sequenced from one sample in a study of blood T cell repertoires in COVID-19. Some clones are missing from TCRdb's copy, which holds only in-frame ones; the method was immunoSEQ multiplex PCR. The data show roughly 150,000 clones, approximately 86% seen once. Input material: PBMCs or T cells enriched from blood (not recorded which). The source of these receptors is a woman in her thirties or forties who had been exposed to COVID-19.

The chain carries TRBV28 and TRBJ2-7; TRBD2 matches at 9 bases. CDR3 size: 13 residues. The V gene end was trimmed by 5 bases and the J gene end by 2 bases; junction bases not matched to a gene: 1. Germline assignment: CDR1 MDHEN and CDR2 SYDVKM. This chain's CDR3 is CASSVAGAYEQYF. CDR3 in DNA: TGTGCCAGCAGTGTAGCGGGAGCCTACGAGCAGTACTTC.

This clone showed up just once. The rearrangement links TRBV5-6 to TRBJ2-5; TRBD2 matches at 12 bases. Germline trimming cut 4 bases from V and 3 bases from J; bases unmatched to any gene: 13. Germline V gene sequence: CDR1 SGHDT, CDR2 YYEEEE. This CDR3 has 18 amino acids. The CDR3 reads CASSLKPPRLAGEETQYF. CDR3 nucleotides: TGTGCCAGCAGCCTCAAACCCCCCCGACTAGCGGGAGAAGAGACCCAGTACTTC.

The CDR3 loop is CASSQEAAGGGDEQFF. The CDR3 coding sequence is TGTGCCAGCAGCCAAGAGGCAGCGGGAGGTGGCGATGAGCAGTTCTTC. V usage is TRBV3-1 (or the pseudogene TRBV3-2) and J usage is TRBJ2-1, with TRBD2 identical over 9 bases. The CDR3 consists of 16 residues. Germline CDR1 and CDR2: LGHDT and YNNKEL (reference sequence). J was trimmed by 8 bases and V by 0 bases; bases with no gene match: 8.